This is a list of T cell receptor beta chains from one sample in a study of cytomegalovirus exposure and HLA in healthy donors. Method: immunoSEQ multiplex PCR; TCRdb's copy keeps in-frame clones and lacks some. Here the sample spans about 160,000 clones, roughly nine tenths being singletons. The specimen sequenced was PBMCs. The receptors were sampled from a woman in her 30s in good health and CMV-seronegative. The CDR3 runs from the conserved cysteine through the conserved F or W. A D gene is named only where the DNA matches it firmly. Clone sizes are given selectively: once, few, many, or a class where the clone is expanded.

d_gene	j_gene	abundance	v_gene	CDR3nt	CDR3aa
TRBD1	TRBJ1-5	NA	TRBV7-8	TGTGCCAGCAGCTTAGAAGCCAGGGGGCTAGGAGGCATTAGCAATCAGCCCCAGCATTTT	CASSLEARGLGGISNQPQHF
NA	TRBJ2-2	few	TRBV6-5	TGTGCCAGCACCAAACGGGGTACCACCGGGGAGCTGTTTTTT	CASTKRGTTGELFF
NA	TRBJ2-7	NA	TRBV11-2	TGTGCCAGCAGCTCCCAGACAGGTTTCTACGAGCAGTACTTC	CASSSQTGFYEQYF
NA	TRBJ1-3	NA	TRBV30	TGTGCCTGGAGTGTAAGGCGAAGTGGGGCCCTCTCTGGAAACACCATATATTTT	CAWSVRRSGALSGNTIYF
NA	TRBJ1-3	NA	TRBV6-1	TGTGCCAGCAACCGAAGGTTAGCAGGAAACACCATATATTTT	CASNRRLAGNTIYF
NA	TRBJ1-1	NA	TRBV5-1	TGCGCCAGCAGCTTGGAATGGTCCGGCACTGAAGCTTTCTTT	CASSLEWSGTEAFF
NA	TRBJ2-7	NA	TRBV19	TGTGCCAGTAGTAAGGCGGGGACGGACTCCTACGAGCAGTACTTC	CASSKAGTDSYEQYF
TRBD2	TRBJ2-1	NA	TRBV18	TGTGCCAGCTCACCGAGGACGGGAGGGAACTACAATGAGCAGTTCTTC	CASSPRTGGNYNEQFF
TRBD1	TRBJ2-7	few	TRBV5-6	TGTGCCAGCAGCTGGACGGAGGGACAGGGCGAGCAGTACTTC	CASSWTEGQGEQYF
NA	TRBJ2-1	NA	TRBV15	TGTGCCACCAGCAGCGGGGGATATCGCGATGAGCAGTTCTTC	CATSSGGYRDEQFF
TRBD2	TRBJ2-3	NA	TRBV4-3	TGCGCCAGCAGCCTCCGACTAGCGGGAGCTGGAGATACGCAGTATTTT	CASSLRLAGAGDTQYF
TRBD1	TRBJ2-2	NA	TRBV13	TGTGCCAGCAGCCCTATATTGGACAGGTACGCCGGGGAGCTGTTTTTT	CASSPILDRYAGELFF
NA	TRBJ2-1	few	TRBV6-6	TGTGCCAGCAGTTACTCACAACCCGATTACAATGAGCAGTTCTTC	CASSYSQPDYNEQFF
TRBD1	TRBJ2-7	NA	TRBV6-6	TGTGCCAGCAGCCCCCGGACAGGGGGAGACTCCTACGAGCAGTACTTC	CASSPRTGGDSYEQYF
NA	TRBJ2-7	many	TRBV2	TGTGCCAGCAGTGATGCGGGTTACGAGCAGTACTTC	CASSDAGYEQYF
TRBD1	TRBJ1-3	NA	TRBV25-1	TGTGCCAGCCGAGCACAGGGGTCCACTGGAAACACCATATATTTT	CASRAQGSTGNTIYF
TRBD2	TRBJ2-5	NA	TRBV27	TGTGCCAGCAGTATATGGACTAGCGGGGGGAAGGAGACCCAGTACTTC	CASSIWTSGGKETQYF
NA	TRBJ1-6	few	TRBV19	TGTGCCAGTAGTCTCTCCGGGACAAGCAATTCACCCCTCCACTTT	CASSLSGTSNSPLHF
NA	TRBJ2-6	NA	TRBV28	TGTGCCAGCAGACACGGGACATCTAGAGTCCGGGGGGCCAACGTCCTGACTTTC	CASRHGTSRVRGANVLTF
TRBD1	TRBJ2-3	NA	TRBV27	TGTGCCAGCAGTACGACAGGGAGTTTCCCAGATACGCAGTATTTT	CASSTTGSFPDTQYF
TRBD2	TRBJ2-7	NA	TRBV29-1	TGCAGCGTTGTAACTAGCGGGAGTTACGAGCAGTACTTC	CSVVTSGSYEQYF
TRBD1	TRBJ2-5	NA	TRBV9	TGTGCCAGCAGCGTAGGGCCCGAGACAGGGGGCCTAGAGACCCAGTACTTC	CASSVGPETGGLETQYF
TRBD2	TRBJ2-1	NA	TRBV28	TGTGCCAGCAGTCCGATCCCAGGACTAGCGGGGGGGAGAAACTCCTACAATGAGCAGTTCTTC	CASSPIPGLAGGRNSYNEQFF
NA	TRBJ1-2	few	TRBV6-6	TGTGCCACCCAGGAAATGGACTATGGCTACACCTTC	CATQEMDYGYTF
NA	TRBJ1-1	NA	TRBV6-6	TGTGCCAGCAAGCCGGAGGTCCCGAACACTGAAGCTTTCTTT	CASKPEVPNTEAFF
NA	TRBJ2-1	NA	TRBV5-1	TGCGCCAGCAGCTTGAAAAGGACTGTTAATGAGCAGTTCTTC	CASSLKRTVNEQFF
NA	TRBJ2-5	NA	TRBV28	TGTGCCAGCAGCGAATTCCGGGGGCAAGAGACCCAGTACTTC	CASSEFRGQETQYF
NA	TRBJ2-7	NA	TRBV27	TGTGCCAGCACTGGGGGAGGCCACGAGCAGTACTTC	CASTGGGHEQYF
NA	TRBJ2-7	NA	TRBV7-2	TGTGCCAGCAGCTTAGGACCCCATTACGACGAGCAGTACTTC	CASSLGPHYDEQYF
NA	TRBJ1-4	NA	TRBV6-6	TGTGCCAGCAGTAACCGAACAGGGAGAGGTGAAAAACTGTTTTTT	CASSNRTGRGEKLFF
NA	TRBJ1-1	NA	TRBV5-4	TGTGCCAGCAGCTCGGGTACCCTCCAAGCTTTCTTT	CASSSGTLQAFF
NA	TRBJ1-2	NA	TRBV7-2	TGTGCCAGCAGCTTAGCCCACGGCAGCTATGGCTACACCTTC	CASSLAHGSYGYTF
NA	TRBJ1-5	NA	TRBV27	TGTGCCAGCAGTTTGGAGGCCGGTTTGCCCCAGCATTTT	CASSLEAGLPQHF
NA	TRBJ2-5	NA	TRBV25-1	TGTGCCAGCAGTGAATTTGGTCAGGGCAGAGAGACCCAGTACTTC	CASSEFGQGRETQYF
NA	TRBJ1-2	NA	TRBV6-1	TGTGCCAGCAGGAATCACGGCAACTATGGCTACACCTTC	CASRNHGNYGYTF
NA	TRBJ1-5	NA	TRBV10-3	TGTGCCATCAGTGACCAAGGGGCAGGGCAAGCCAATCAGCCCCAGCATTTT	CAISDQGAGQANQPQHF
NA	TRBJ2-3	NA	TRBV5-1	TGCGCCAGCAGCTTTGCGACAGAACCCACAGATACGCAGTATTTT	CASSFATEPTDTQYF
NA	TRBJ2-7	NA	TRBV5-1	TGCGCCAGCAGCTTGGAGGGGCGGGCGAGCTCCTACGAGCAGTACTTC	CASSLEGRASSYEQYF
TRBD2	TRBJ2-7	NA	TRBV7-3	TGTGCCAGCAGCTTGGGTAGCGGGGCGTCCTACGAGCAGTACTTC	CASSLGSGASYEQYF
NA	TRBJ2-1	NA	TRBV4-3	TGCGCCAGCAGCGTGGGCGGATCCTACAATGAGCAGTTCTTC	CASSVGGSYNEQFF
TRBD1	TRBJ2-3	NA	TRBV30	TGTGCCTGGACCGGGACAGGGGGATGGACAGATACGCAGTATTTT	CAWTGTGGWTDTQYF
TRBD2	TRBJ2-3	NA	TRBV29-1	TGCAGCGTTAGCCCTCTAGCGGGAATGGTAGATACGCAGTATTTT	CSVSPLAGMVDTQYF
NA	TRBJ2-3	once	TRBV12-5	TGTGCTAGTGGTTTGGTATCCGTTAGCGGATACACAGATACGCAGTATTTT	CASGLVSVSGYTDTQYF
TRBD2	TRBJ2-3	once	TRBV27	TGTGCCAGCAGTTTCCGCCTAGCGGGACCCACAGATACGCAGTATTTT	CASSFRLAGPTDTQYF
TRBD2	TRBJ2-7	NA	TRBV9	TGTGCCAGCAGCGCCGGACTAGCGGGATCTTACGAGCAGTACTTC	CASSAGLAGSYEQYF
NA	TRBJ1-2	NA	TRBV7-2	TGTGCCAGCAGCTTAGGTCGGAGTTCTAACTATGGCTACACCTTC	CASSLGRSSNYGYTF
TRBD2	TRBJ2-1	NA	TRBV7-3	TGTGCCAGCAGCTTAACGCCCACTAGCGGGGGATCCCGTAGTGAGCAGTTCTTC	CASSLTPTSGGSRSEQFF